The subject of this entry is one TCR beta chain. Here immunoSEQ multiplex PCR was the method, and the copy in TCRdb shows in-frame clones only, minus some. The data show around 140,000 clones, roughly nine tenths seen once. This record belongs to a study of T cell responses to AZD1222 COVID-19 vaccine. Germline CDR1 is LGHDT and CDR2 is YNNKEL (reference sequence). This CDR3 has 15 residues. V dropped 4 bases and J dropped 3; count of bases not matched to a gene: 5. The clonotype comes from an adult who received the AZD1222 COVID-19 vaccine. Source: peripheral blood, taken 28 days after the second AZD1222 dose. The chain has TRBV3-1 (or the pseudogene TRBV3-2) and TRBJ2-5, with 10 bases lining up with TRBD1. CDR3 bases: TGTGCCAGCAGCCGACCGGGACAGGGGAAAGAGACCCAGTACTTC. This codes for CASSRPGQGKETQYF.